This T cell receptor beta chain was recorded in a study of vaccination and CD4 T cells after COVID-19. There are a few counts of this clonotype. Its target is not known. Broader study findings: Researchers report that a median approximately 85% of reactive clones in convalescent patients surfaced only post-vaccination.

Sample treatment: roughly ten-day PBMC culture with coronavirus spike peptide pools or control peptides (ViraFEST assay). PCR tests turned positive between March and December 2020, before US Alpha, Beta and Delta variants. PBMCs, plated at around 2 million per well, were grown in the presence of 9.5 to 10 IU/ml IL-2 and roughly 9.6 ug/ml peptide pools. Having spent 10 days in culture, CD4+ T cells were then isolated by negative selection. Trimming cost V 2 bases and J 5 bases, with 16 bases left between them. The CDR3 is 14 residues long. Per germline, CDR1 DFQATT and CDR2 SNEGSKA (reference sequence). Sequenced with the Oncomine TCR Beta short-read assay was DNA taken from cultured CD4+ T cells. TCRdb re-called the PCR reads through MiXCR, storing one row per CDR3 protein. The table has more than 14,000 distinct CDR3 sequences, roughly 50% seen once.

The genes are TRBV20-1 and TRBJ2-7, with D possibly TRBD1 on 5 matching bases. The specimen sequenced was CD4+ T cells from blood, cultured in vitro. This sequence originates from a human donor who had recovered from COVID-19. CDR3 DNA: TGCAGTGCTAGAAAGGCAGGGAAAAGGGACGAGCAGTACTTC. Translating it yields CSARKAGKRDEQYF.